This entry lists 15 T cell receptor beta chains sequenced from one sample in a study of shared clonotypes between healthy human individuals. Using immunoSEQ multiplex PCR, the repertoire was profiled, and TCRdb retains in-frame clones only, with some absent. The sample yields some 500,000 clones, 65% to 80% seen once. Specimen: PBMCs. All receptors come from a middle-aged woman in good health. Some clones in this sample may be carry-over from other donors' samples.

This chain uses TRBV18 with TRBJ2-7, with D possibly matching TRBD1 (6 bases). V was clipped by 6 bases and J by 5 bases, with 8 bases between them. CDR1 and CDR2 from the germline V gene are KGHSH and LQKENI. The CDR3 totals 11 residues. The CDR3 region is CASSPGDEQYF. For the CDR3, the DNA is TGTGCCAGCTCCCCAGGGGACGAGCAGTACTTC.

The chain couples TRBV6-1 to TRBJ2-1; 7 positions agree with TRBD1. CDR3 size: 13 residues. After removal of 5 bases from V and 6 bases from J, the junction contained 4 bases not matched to a gene. Germline lookup yields CDR1 MNHNS and CDR2 SASEGT. The DNA for the CDR3 is TGTGCCAGCAGTTTCGACAGGGTCAATGAGCAGTTCTTC. This translates into CASSFDRVNEQFF.

J is TRBJ2-7 and V is TRBV11-2, with 7 bases that match TRBD2. J lost 6 bases, V lost 5 bases, and 10 bases had no gene match. This CDR3 is 14 amino acids long. The V gene's germline CDR1 is SGHAT and CDR2 FQNNGV. CDR3 region: CASSPRLASGEQYF. The CDR3 nucleotides are TGTGCCAGCAGCCCACGACTAGCATCGGGCGAGCAGTACTTC.

Concerning this clone itself: Other nucleotide sequences in the sample specify the same CDR3. J is TRBJ2-7 and V is TRBV30; D gene unclear. Deletions cut 2 bases from V and 1 base from J, with 3 bases between. This CDR3 region has 11 residues. Germline lookup yields CDR1 GTSNPN and CDR2 SVGIG (reference sequence). Here the CDR3 reads CAWSRSYEQYF. CDR3 nucleotide sequence: TGTGCCTGGAGTAGGTCCTACGAGCAGTACTTC.

The gene calls are TRBV29-1 and TRBJ2-5; D gene uncertain. Judging by the DNA end, TRBJ2-7 fits better; the J call may be wrong. Germline V gene lookup returns CDR1 SQVTM and CDR2 ANQGSEA. This CDR3 comprises 11 residues. The CDR3 DNA reads TGCAGCGTTGATTCGGGTTACGAGCAGTACTTC. This sequence encodes CSVDSGYEQYF.

V is TRBV6-1 and J is TRBJ2-3; 7 positions match TRBD2. Germline V gene sequence: CDR1 MNHNS, CDR2 SASEGT. This CDR3 comprises 15 residues. The trim removed 2 bases at V and 6 bases at J, leaving 8 bases unmatched. The CDR3 nucleotides are TGTGCCAGCAGTGAATTGGGCGGGAGAACGGATACGCAGTATTTT. Its translation: CASSELGGRTDTQYF.

The chain uses TRBV4-3 and TRBJ2-1; D is possibly TRBD2 (6 bases). V lost 0 bases and J 4 bases, leaving 10 bases between the germline ends. Germline V gives CDR1 LGHNA, CDR2 YSLEER. The CDR3 extends over 15 amino acids. CDR3 DNA sequence: TGCGCCAGCAGCCAAGACTACCGGGAGTACAATGAGCAGTTCTTC. This translates into CASSQDYREYNEQFF.

This sequence joins TRBV2 and TRBJ2-5; possible D gene TRBD1, 6 bases. CDR1 and CDR2 (germline): SNHLY, FYNNEI. This CDR3 has 13 residues. V was pared by 8 bases and J by 2 bases, with 12 bases between. In DNA, the CDR3 is TGTGCCAGCGGTTCGACAGGACAAGAGACCCAGTACTTC. This translates into CASGSTGQETQYF.

This rearrangement joins TRBV27 to TRBJ1-1; perhaps TRBD1 as D (6 bases). V lost 5 bases and J 1 base, leaving 11 bases between the germline ends. Germline V gene data show CDR1 as MNHEY and CDR2 as SMNVEV (reference sequence). This CDR3 is built from 14 residues. DNA for the CDR3: TGTGCCAGCAGTCCCCTGGACAGGAACACTGAAGCTTTCTTT. Translating it yields CASSPLDRNTEAFF.

The J gene is TRBJ2-1, the V gene TRBV30; D unresolved. Germline lookup yields CDR1 GTSNPN and CDR2 SVGIG (reference sequence). CDR3 length equals 14 residues. With 4 bases removed from V and 0 bases from J, the gap between germline ends came to 10 bases. DNA for the CDR3: TGTGCCTGGATTGGGCCACTCTCCTACAATGAGCAGTTCTTC. Protein product: CAWIGPLSYNEQFF.

This chain links TRBV7-9 with TRBJ2-3; possible D gene TRBD2, 5 bases. Germline-derived CDR1 and CDR2 are SEHNR and FQNEAQ (reference sequence). The CDR3 extends over 15 amino acids. Trimming pared 5 bases from V and 3 bases from J, leaving 15 bases between. Here the CDR3 DNA reads TGTGCCAGCAGCCCCGGCGGGCCCGGAACAGATACGCAGTATTTT. The encoded protein is CASSPGGPGTDTQYF.

The rearrangement links TRBV4-1 to TRBJ2-2, with D tentatively TRBD1 (5 bases). Trimming removed 2 bases at V and 6 bases at J, with 10 bases between. The CDR3 extends over 14 amino acids. The germline CDR1 and CDR2 sequences are MGHRA and YSYEKL. The CDR3 loop is CASSQPGHPGELFF. The CDR3 DNA is TGCGCCAGCAGCCAACCTGGACACCCCGGGGAGCTGTTTTTT.

The J gene is TRBJ1-2, the V gene TRBV2; 12 nucleotides align to TRBD1. This CDR3 is built from 14 residues. The ends lost 8 bases at V and 5 bases at J; junction bases unmatched: 6. Germline V lookup: CDR1 SNHLY, CDR2 FYNNEI. The CDR3 DNA reads TGTGCCAGCCTCGGGACAGGGGGCGGTTATGGCTACACCTTC. Translating gives CASLGTGGGYGYTF.

This chain links TRBV7-2 with TRBJ2-3, with 10 bases matching TRBD1. Trimming removed 3 bases from V and 5 bases from J; junction bases left unmatched: 8. This CDR3 is 16 amino acids long. Germline V gives CDR1 SGHTA, CDR2 FQGNSA. The CDR3 spells CASSFRTGGGLDTQYF. The CDR3 DNA reads TGTGCCAGCAGCTTCCGGACAGGGGGAGGCCTAGATACGCAGTATTTT.

This clone is a singleton in its sample. The chain is built from TRBV5-1 and TRBJ2-3; D gene unclear. The germline V gene has CDR1 SGHRS and CDR2 YFSETQ. This CDR3 spans 15 amino acids. Trimming left V 0 bases short and J 4 bases short, with 12 bases between. The CDR3 sequence is CASSLAGQRADTQYF. In nucleotides, the CDR3 is TGCGCCAGCAGCTTGGCCGGGCAGCGTGCAGATACGCAGTATTTT. Looking up the rest from reference TRBV5-1 and TRBJ2-3 gives the full variable domain: KAGVTQTPRYLIKTRGQQVTLSCSPISGHRSVSWYQQTPGQGLQFLFEYFSETQRNKGNFPGRFSGRQFSNSRSEMNVSTLELGDSALYLCASSLAGQRADTQYFGPGTRLTVL.